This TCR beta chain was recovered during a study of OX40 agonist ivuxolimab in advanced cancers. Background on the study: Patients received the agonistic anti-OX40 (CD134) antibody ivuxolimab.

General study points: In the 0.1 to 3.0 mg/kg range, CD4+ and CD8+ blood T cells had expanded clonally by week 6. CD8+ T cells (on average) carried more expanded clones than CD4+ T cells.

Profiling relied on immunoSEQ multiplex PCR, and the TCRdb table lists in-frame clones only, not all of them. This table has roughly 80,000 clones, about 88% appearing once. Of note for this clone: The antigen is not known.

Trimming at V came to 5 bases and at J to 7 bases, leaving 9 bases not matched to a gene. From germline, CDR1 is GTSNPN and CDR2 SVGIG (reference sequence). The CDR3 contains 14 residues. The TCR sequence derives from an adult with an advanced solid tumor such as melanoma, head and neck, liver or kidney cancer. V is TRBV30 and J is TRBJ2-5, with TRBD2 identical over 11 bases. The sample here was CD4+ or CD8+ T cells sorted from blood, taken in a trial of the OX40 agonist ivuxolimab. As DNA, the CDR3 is TGTGCCTGGGCCCCGGGACTAGCGGCTGGGACCCAGTACTTC. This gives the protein CAWAPGLAAGTQYF.